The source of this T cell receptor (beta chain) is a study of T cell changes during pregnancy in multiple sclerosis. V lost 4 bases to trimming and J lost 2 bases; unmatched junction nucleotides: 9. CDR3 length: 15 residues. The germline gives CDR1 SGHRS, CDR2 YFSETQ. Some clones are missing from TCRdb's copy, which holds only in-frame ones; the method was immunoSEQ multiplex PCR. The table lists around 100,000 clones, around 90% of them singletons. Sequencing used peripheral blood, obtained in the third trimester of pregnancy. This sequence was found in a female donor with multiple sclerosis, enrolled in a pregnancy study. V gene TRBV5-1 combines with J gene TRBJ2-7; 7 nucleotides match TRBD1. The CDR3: CASSPLDRPTYEQYF. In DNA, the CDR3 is TGCGCCAGCAGCCCCTTGGACAGGCCTACCTACGAGCAGTACTTC. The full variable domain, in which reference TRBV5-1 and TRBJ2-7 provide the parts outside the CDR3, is KAGVTQTPRYLIKTRGQQVTLSCSPISGHRSVSWYQQTPGQGLQFLFEYFSETQRNKGNFPGRFSGRQFSNSRSEMNVSTLELGDSALYLCASSPLDRPTYEQYFGPGTRLTVT.